The 18 T cell receptor beta chains below all came from one sample that was sequenced in a study of T cells in women clearing cervical HPV infection (dated by TCRdb to the late 2010s). The library was obtained by the immunoSEQ multiplex PCR assay. TCRdb re-hosts the immuneACCESS table, in-frame sequences only. Its copies lack some clones; in the studies checked, an unresolved V gene accounts for under half of them, and the cause for the rest is not known. The record for this sample contains tens of thousands of clones. The ten largest clones add up to around 6% of the sample. What was sequenced was blood buffy coat. The receptors were sampled from a woman between 18 and 75 years old with a cervical HPV16 infection that either progressed to CIN3+ or cleared (not recorded which).

Worth noting for this clone: The read stops 3 residues short of the end of the CDR3; the missing end is completed from the germline J gene. The V and J genes are TRBV6-1 and TRBJ1-1; no clear D gene. The CDR3 is made up of 14 amino acids. V lost 0 bases to trimming and J lost 1 base, with 6 bases between them. Per the germline V gene, CDR1 is MNHNS and CDR2 is SASEGT. The CDR3: CASSEAGRNTEAFF. The CDR3 DNA, read in part, is TGTGCCAGCAGTGAAGCGGGCCGGAACACTGAA.

As regards this clone: From the germline J gene comes the end of the CDR3, since the read stops 3 residues before it. The genes are TRBV19 and TRBJ1-3; tentatively, D is TRBD1 (5 bases). The CDR3 consists of 13 residues. Germline assignment: CDR1 LNHDA and CDR2 SQIVND (reference sequence). Trimming pared 6 bases from V and 3 bases from J, leaving 9 bases between. The CDR3 DNA, read in part, is TGTGCCAGTAGCCAGGGATTTGGAAACACC. As protein: CASSQGFGNT. In full, the CDR3 is CASSQGFGNTIYF.

As for this clone: The CDR3 is cut off 3 residues early in the read; its end comes from the germline J gene. J is TRBJ1-5 and V is TRBV6-1; the D is unclear. The ends were cut back, 0 bases at V and 3 bases at J, with 9 bases in the middle. This CDR3 comprises 15 residues. Germline V lookup: CDR1 MNHNS, CDR2 SASEGT. The chain's CDR3 is CASSEAYSHNQPQHF. CDR3 DNA (partial): TGTGCCAGCAGTGAAGCGTACAGCCACAATCAGCCC.

Points on this clone: The read falls 3 residues short of the CDR3 end, and the missing part is taken from the germline J gene. The chain joins TRBV6-2 or TRBV6-3 to TRBJ2-7, with no clear D. The germline CDR1 and CDR2 sequences are MNHEY and SVGEGT. CDR3 length: 13 residues. With 2 bases removed from V and 6 bases from J, the gap between germline ends came to 11 bases. Incomplete CDR3 DNA: TGTGCCAGCAGTTACGGCACGAAGCGCGAG. Protein product: CASSYGTKRE. The full CDR3 sequence reads CASSYGTKREQYF.

Comments on this clone: The CDR3 is cut off 3 residues early in the read; its end comes from the germline J gene. This chain links TRBV7-3 with TRBJ2-7; 8 nucleotides line up with TRBD1. The V gene end was trimmed by 5 bases and the J gene end by 2 bases; junction bases not matched to a gene: 8. The CDR3 is 15 residues long. Looked up from germline, CDR1 is SGHTA and CDR2 is FQGTGA. CDR3 amino acids: CASSPDGTGAYEQYF. CDR3 bases read: TGTGCCAGCAGCCCAGACGGGACAGGAGCCTACGAG. Based on the CDR3 plus reference TRBV7-3 and TRBJ2-7, the full variable domain is GAGVSQTPSNKVTEKGKYVELRCDPISGHTALYWYRQSLGQGPEFLIYFQGTGAADDSGLPNDRFFAVRPEGSVSTLKIQRTERGDSAVYLCASSPDGTGAYEQYFGPGTRLTVT.

For this clone: The read falls 3 residues short of the CDR3 end, and the missing part is taken from the germline J gene. This sequence joins TRBV7-6 and TRBJ1-1, with TRBD1 as a possible D gene (6 bases). The CDR3 loop spans 11 amino acids. CDR1 SGHVS and CDR2 FNYEAQ come from the germline V gene. Incomplete CDR3 DNA: TGTGCCAGCAGCGCCACAGGGAGG. Protein: CASSATGR. The CDR3 reads in full as CASSATGRAFF. The variable domain in full, completed from reference TRBV7-6 and TRBJ1-1, reads GAGVSQSPRYKVTKRGQDVALRCDPISGHVSLYWYRQALGQGPEFLTYFNYEAQQDKSGLPNDRFSAERPEGSISTLTIQRTEQRDSAMYRCASSATGRAFFGQGTRLTVV.

The sequenced part of the CDR3 DNA is TGTGCCATCAGTGAGGGCAGGGGGAATTCACCC. Its translation: CAISEGRGNSP. The whole CDR3 sequence reads CAISEGRGNSPLHF. This sequence joins TRBV10-3 and TRBJ1-6; 7 nucleotides align to TRBD1. The DNA ends 3 residues before the CDR3 does, and the rest of the CDR3 is filled in from the germline J gene. Germline CDR1 ENHRY, CDR2 SYGVKD. The ends lost 2 bases at V and 7 bases at J; junction bases unmatched: 2. The CDR3 sequence is 14 residues long.

As for this clone: The read ends 3 residues early relative to the CDR3; the germline J gene fills the gap. The rearrangement joins TRBV4-1 to TRBJ2-3; 10 bases are a match to TRBD2. CDR3 length: 16 residues. CDR1 MGHRA and CDR2 YSYEKL come from the germline V gene. With V trimmed by 4 bases and J by 6 bases, 10 bases remained unmatched. The CDR3 is CASSPTSGRSFDTQYF. The DNA read from the CDR3 is TGCGCCAGCAGCCCGACTAGCGGGCGGAGTTTCGATACG.

About this clone: The observed sequence ends 3 residues before the CDR3 terminus, with the missing tail filled in from the germline J gene. The rearrangement joins TRBV12-3 or TRBV12-4 to TRBJ1-1, with D tentatively TRBD1 (5 bases). This CDR3 has 14 residues. Trimming stripped 6 bases from V and 0 bases from J, with 11 bases between. The sequenced part of the CDR3 DNA is TGTGCCAGCAGCAAACAGGTTCTGAACACTGAA. Translated, it gives CASSKQVLNTE. The full CDR3 reads CASSKQVLNTEAFF.

Concerning this clone: The sequence runs out 3 residues before the end of the CDR3; the remainder is reconstructed from the germline J gene. The chain couples TRBV7-9 to TRBJ1-2; 9 bases line up with TRBD1. The CDR3 has 12 amino acids. Germline V gene lookup returns CDR1 SEHNR and CDR2 FQNEAQ (reference sequence). The CDR3 bases that were read are TGTGCCAGCAGTCCGGACAGGGGCGAC. It is translated as CASSPDRGD. The CDR3 as a whole reads CASSPDRGDYTF.

Remarks on this clone: The read finishes 3 residues shy of the CDR3 end, and the germline J gene is used to complete it. The chain uses TRBV7-8 and TRBJ2-1; D not resolved. This CDR3 is built from 12 residues. Germline CDR1 SGHVS, CDR2 FQNEAQ. V lost 2 bases and J lost 7, with 6 bases in between. The CDR3 protein is CASSLRLNEQFF. The CDR3 bases that were read are TGTGCCAGCAGCTTACGGTTGAATGAG.

CDR3 bases read: TGTGCCAGCAGTCGCCGGGACAGGGTTAATGAAAAA. Translating gives CASSRRDRVNEK. The full CDR3 sequence reads CASSRRDRVNEKLFF. The chain couples TRBV11-2 to TRBJ1-4; 9 bases are a match to TRBD1. The missing CDR3 end, 3 residues past where the read stops, is filled in from the germline J gene. V lost 6 bases and J lost 4; bases outside the gene matches: 6. This CDR3 spans 15 amino acids. Germline assignment: CDR1 SGHAT and CDR2 FQNNGV.

Notes on this clone: From the germline J gene comes the end of the CDR3, since the read stops 3 residues before it. The gene calls are TRBV4-1 and TRBJ2-1; 9 nucleotides agree with TRBD2. CDR3 length: 17 residues. Trimming removed 3 bases from V and 3 bases from J; junction bases left unmatched: 9. Germline-derived CDR1 and CDR2 are MGHRA and YSYEKL. CDR3 amino acids: CASSHLAGGLLYNEQFF. The CDR3 DNA, read in part, is TGCGCCAGCAGCCATCTTGCGGGGGGGCTCCTCTACAATGAG.

As regards this clone: The read comes to an end 3 residues before the CDR3 does, leaving the germline J gene to fill in the end. The chain has TRBV19 and TRBJ2-2; 7 nucleotides match TRBD1. Germline V gene data show CDR1 as LNHDA and CDR2 as SQIVND (reference sequence). The CDR3 sequence is 14 residues long. The chain's CDR3 is CASMKGGVYEKLFF. The part of the CDR3 DNA that was read is TGTGCCAGTATGAAAGGGGGCGTATATGAAAAG. Using reference TRBV19 and TRBJ2-2 for the parts outside the CDR3, the full variable domain is DGGITQSPKYLFRKEGQNVTLSCEQNLNHDAMYWYRQDPGQGLRLIYYSQIVNDFQKGDIAEGYSVSREKKESFPLTVTSAQKNPTAFYLCASMKGGVYEKLFFGEGSRLTVL.

This CDR3 is CASSSGPTDTQYF. CDR3 DNA, as far as it was read: TGTGCCAGCAGCTCAGGCCCAACAGATACG. The chain links TRBV7-3 to TRBJ2-3; D is uncertain. With the read ending 3 residues before the CDR3 end, the germline J gene is used to fill in that end. Germline CDR1 reads SGHTA; CDR2 reads FQGTGA. V gave up 4 bases and J gave up 3 bases, with 8 bases separating them. The CDR3 runs to 13 residues.

The CDR3 sequence is CASSLASGAREKLFF. The CDR3 bases that were read are TGTGCCAGCAGCTTAGCGAGTGGGGCAAGGGAAAAA. The chain recombines TRBV7-2 with TRBJ1-4; D possibly corresponds to TRBD1 (5 bases). The read halts 3 residues ahead of the CDR3 end, with the missing end drawn from the germline J gene. Trimming removed 0 bases from V and 8 bases from J, with 13 bases in between. CDR1 is SGHTA and CDR2 is FQGNSA in the germline V gene. The CDR3 length is 15 residues.

Note on this clone: The missing CDR3 end, 3 residues past where the read stops, is filled in from the germline J gene. This chain uses TRBV7-3 with TRBJ1-6, with 8 nucleotides matching TRBD1. This CDR3 spans 13 amino acids. Germline values: CDR1 SGHTA, CDR2 FQGTGA. The V gene end was trimmed by 4 bases and the J gene end by 10 bases; junction bases not matched to a gene: 3. This CDR3 reads CASSSTGESPLHF. The CDR3 bases that were read are TGTGCCAGCAGCTCGACAGGGGAGTCACCC.

A word on this clone: The read gets to within 3 residues of the CDR3 end, and the germline J gene fills in the rest. The V gene is TRBV19, the J gene TRBJ2-2; 9 positions agree with TRBD1. The junction had 15 bases not matched to a gene; V was cut back by 7 bases and J by 6 bases. Per germline, CDR1 LNHDA and CDR2 SQIVND (reference sequence). This CDR3 has 17 residues. CDR3 sequence: CASNDPGQGKISGELFF. The sequenced part of the CDR3 DNA is TGTGCCAGTAATGACCCGGGACAGGGTAAAATTTCCGGGGAG. The whole variable domain, remainder taken from reference TRBV19 and TRBJ2-2, is DGGITQSPKYLFRKEGQNVTLSCEQNLNHDAMYWYRQDPGQGLRLIYYSQIVNDFQKGDIAEGYSVSREKKESFPLTVTSAQKNPTAFYLCASNDPGQGKISGELFFGEGSRLTVL.